The rows below give T cell receptor beta chains drawn from one sample of a study of cytomegalovirus exposure and HLA in healthy donors. Only in-frame clones appear in the TCRdb table, and some are missing; sequencing was by immunoSEQ multiplex PCR. This sample's clone table lists roughly 150,000 clones. The sequencing input was PBMCs. Every receptor here comes from a woman aged 50 to 65 in good health and CMV-seronegative. The CDR3 runs from the conserved cysteine through the conserved F or W. Fields, in order: D gene, CDR3 length, J gene, V gene, CDR3 DNA, CDR3 protein. D genes are given only for firm matches.

>.|16|TRBJ2-3|TRBV2
TGTGCCAGCAGTGACCCACAGGGCCCCATATCCCATGCGCAGTATTTT
CASSDPQGPISHAQYF
>TRBD1|14|TRBJ1-1|TRBV7-3
TGTGCCAGCAGATATGGACAGGGCGACACTGAAGCTTTCTTT
CASRYGQGDTEAFF
>.|16|TRBJ2-7|TRBV5-1
TGCGCCAGCAGCCGTGGTGGGACGGGAGTCTCCTACGAGCAGTACTTC
CASSRGGTGVSYEQYF
>.|18|TRBJ1-1|TRBV28
TGTGCCAGCAGCCGGGGGGCAGCAACAGGGTTTCGCTACACTGAAGCTTTCTTT
CASSRGAATGFRYTEAFF
>.|12|TRBJ2-3|TRBV11-2
TGTGCCAGCAGCTCTGAAGCGTATACGCAGTATTTT
CASSSEAYTQYF
>TRBD1|13|TRBJ1-4|TRBV29-1
TGCAGCGTAGGGACAGTCCAGGGCGAAAAACTGTTTTTT
CSVGTVQGEKLFF
>TRBD1|14|TRBJ1-2|TRBV7-2
TGTGCCAGCAGCAGCCGGGACAGGGGAGGCGGCTACACCTTC
CASSSRDRGGGYTF
>TRBD2|13|TRBJ2-7|TRBV25-1
TGTGCCAGCAGGGGGAGGGTTTCGTACGAGCAGTACTTC
CASRGRVSYEQYF
>.|12|TRBJ1-4|TRBV19
TGTGCCAGTAGTATACTGAGTGAAAAACTGTTTTTT
CASSILSEKLFF
>.|16|TRBJ2-1|TRBV7-3
TGTGCCAGCAGCTTAGGACAGTGGAGCTCCTACAATGAGCAGTTCTTC
CASSLGQWSSYNEQFF
>TRBD1|14|TRBJ1-2|TRBV4-1
TGCGCCAGCAGCGGAGGACAGGCGCTGAAGGGATTCACCTTC
CASSGGQALKGFTF
>.|14|TRBJ2-7|TRBV2
TGTGCCAGCAGACTTCGGAGAGATTTGTACGAGCAGTACTTC
CASRLRRDLYEQYF
>.|13|TRBJ2-7|TRBV6-5
TGTGCCAGCAGGCCTCGACAGGCTTACGAGCAGTACTTC
CASRPRQAYEQYF
>TRBD2|12|TRBJ2-5|TRBV6-5
TGTGCCTCGGGACTAGCGGAAGAGACCCAGTACTTC
CASGLAEETQYF